This T cell receptor beta chain is from a study of PD-1 blockade in classical Hodgkin lymphoma (dated by TCRdb to 2018 to 2021). About the study as a whole: Nivolumab dosing was 3 mg/kg intravenously every 2 weeks, continuing until either disease progression or unacceptable toxicity. The study used CyTOF and TCR beta sequencing to define a peripheral blood immune signature of response to PD-1 blockade in classical Hodgkin lymphoma. What the research found in general, with its limitations: Diversity was lower in patients who began nivolumab less than 1 year after ASCT, so these patients were left out of later analyses to avoid confounding by immune reconstitution. Only a single clinical trial cohort was studied, and what caused the repertoire differences, possibly disease activity or prior therapy, remained undefined. Trial patients with a complete response had baseline diversity similar to that of newly diagnosed patients, while partial responders and progressors had significantly lower diversity. By C4D1, a significant rise was seen in CD4+ TCR diversity but not in CD8+ TCR diversity (p=0.0027 vs p=0.16), and the rise was most apparent among complete responders (p=0.02). Newly diagnosed patients were reported to have lower baseline TCR diversity than healthy donors, and relapsed/refractory patients were reported to have lower baseline TCR diversity still.

The Qiagen DNeasy kit was used to extract genomic DNA from unsorted PBMCs and from the negatively selected CD4+ and CD8+ fractions. Amplification of TCR beta CDR3 regions was done by immunoSEQ multiplex PCR with primers that anneal to V and J segments. A synthetic immune receptor repertoire was used to minimize amplification bias, and any residual bias was removed computationally once sequencing was done. The original pipeline was this. Repertoire diversity was quantified as the Shannon entropy index using custom Python scripts. Unsorted, CD4+ and CD8+ repertoires were analyzed separately, except in combined analyses where CD4+ and CD8+ sequences were merged in silico. Clonal expansion was defined as at least a 2-fold frequency increase after treatment relative to C1D1, with a pseudocount of 0.5 for undetected baseline clones. Clones with 0 or 1 copy at C1D1 were defined as singleton clones, while clones with 2 or more copies were defined as non-singleton clones. Clones expanded in unsorted samples were labelled as CD4+, CD8+ or unknown by matching protein sequences in sorted samples from the same patient. Diversity changes from C1D1 to C4D1 were tested in paired samples using Wilcoxon tests. Not all clones reach the TCRdb copy of this immuneACCESS table, which keeps in-frame sequences only. Checked studies attribute under half of the gap to unresolved V genes and leave the rest unexplained. The V and J calls and clone size come from that table; D and trimming were worked out from the DNA. The sample table shows about 97,000 clones, and 75% to 90% are seen once. The ten largest clones add up to less than 15% of the sample.

In the paper's terms, the time point label means: cycle 1 day 1 (C1D1), immediately before nivolumab initiation. Every trial patient had relapsed after autologous stem cell transplantation, and cohorts A, B and C differed in prior brentuximab vedotin exposure. The trial cohort was composed of some 57 patients with relapsed/refractory classical Hodgkin lymphoma, for whom complete response, partial response or progressive disease was recorded as best overall response. Single-agent nivolumab was administered to trial patients in the multi-cohort phase II CheckMate 205 trial. An independent review committee assessed best overall response using the 2007 International Working Group response criteria. PBMCs from the trial were collected at three points: immediately before nivolumab initiation (C1D1), and during therapy at cycle 2 day 1 and cycle 4 day 1. Peripheral blood was collected in 8 mL Vacutainer Cell Preparation Tubes, from which PBMCs were isolated by centrifugation and then cryopreserved.

Counted from cysteine to phenylalanine, this CDR3 has 20 amino acids. Just the 60-base CDR3 DNA is kept, in frame starting at base 1. This clone has only a few counts. It lacks a known antigen. No much larger clonotype is one base removed from it; base qualities were not supplied. The sequence was obtained from a human donor with classical Hodgkin lymphoma. The chain employs TRBV21-1 and TRBJ2-7; the table's D call, TRBD2, has no DNA check behind it. TRBV21-1 is given as a pseudogene. The sample in question was peripheral blood mononuclear cells (PBMCs), obtained at baseline. DNA sequence: TGTGCCAGCAGCAAAAGGGCCCTCCCGAGTGAGCGGGAGAAGAGGTACGAGCAGTACTTC. This encodes CASSKRALPSEREKRYEQYF.